The rows below give T cell receptor beta chains drawn from one sample of a study of T cells in Graves' hyperthyroidism and ophthalmopathy. TCRdb recomputed calls from the multiplex PCR reads with MiXCR, one row per CDR3 protein. The top ten clones hold around 29% of a sample with about 180,000 distinct CDR3 sequences, approximately 15% of them seen once. The sequenced sample was blood. The receptors derive from a woman in her forties or fifties with Graves' hyperthyroidism. Each CDR3 is given with its conserved first and last residue. Fields, in order: CDR3 length, V gene, D gene, clone size, J gene, CDR3 protein, CDR3 DNA. A D gene is named only where the DNA matches it firmly. Size is omitted from some rows. Given values are once, few, many or a class for expanded clones.

12,TRBV19,.,many,TRBJ1-5,CASGYSNQPQHF,TGTGCCAGTGGGTATAGCAATCAGCCCCAGCATTTT
14,TRBV25-1,.,many,TRBJ1-4,CASSVGQGREKLFF,TGTGCCAGCAGTGTAGGGCAGGGGCGTGAAAAACTGTTTTTT
13,TRBV30,.,.,TRBJ1-5,CAFNGGSRQPQHF,TGTGCCTTCAACGGAGGGAGTCGGCAGCCCCAGCATTTT
13,TRBV7-3,.,.,TRBJ2-5,CASSLSSVETQYF,TGTGCCAGCAGCTTAAGTTCGGTAGAGACCCAGTACTTC
14,TRBV19,TRBD1,few,TRBJ2-7,CASSTGTGPYEQYF,TGTGCCAGTAGTACAGGGACAGGGCCCTACGAGCAGTACTTC
12,TRBV29-1,.,many,TRBJ2-5,CSALGGQETQYF,TGCAGCGCCCTCGGGGGCCAAGAGACCCAGTACTTC
16,TRBV28,.,many,TRBJ2-1,CASSLTVLDVHNEQFF,TGTGCCAGCAGTTTGACGGTCTTGGACGTTCACAATGAGCAGTTCTTC
15,TRBV7-9,.,.,TRBJ2-2,CASSFWAANTGELFF,TGTGCCAGCAGCTTCTGGGCGGCTAACACCGGGGAGCTGTTTTTT
13,TRBV20-1,.,few,TRBJ2-3,CSATQRPTDTQYF,TGCAGTGCTACTCAGCGGCCCACAGATACGCAGTATTTT
13,TRBV18,TRBD1,many,TRBJ1-5,CASSQTGDQPQHF,TGTGCCAGCTCACAGACAGGGGATCAGCCCCAGCATTTT
15,TRBV19,.,many,TRBJ1-2,CASSPGGRLPYGYTF,TGTGCCAGTAGTCCCGGGGGGAGACTCCCCTATGGCTACACCTTC
14,TRBV5-4,TRBD1,many,TRBJ2-5,CASSLQGAGETQYF,TGTGCCAGCAGCCTTCAGGGGGCGGGAGAGACCCAGTACTTC
14,TRBV20-1,TRBD1,many,TRBJ1-2,CSATGQEGTYGYTF,TGCAGTGCTACCGGACAGGAGGGTACCTATGGCTACACCTTC
14,TRBV19,.,.,TRBJ2-7,CASSQGGVSYEQYF,TGTGCCAGTAGCCAAGGAGGGGTATCCTACGAGCAGTACTTC
15,TRBV12-3/TRBV12-4,TRBD1,many,TRBJ1-2,CASSRTDRTDNGYTF,TGTGCCAGCAGTCGAACGGACAGGACAGATAATGGCTACACCTTC
14,TRBV13,TRBD1,many,TRBJ1-1,CASRLQGGNTEAFF,TGTGCCAGCAGACTTCAGGGGGGGAACACTGAAGCTTTCTTT
18,TRBV5-1,TRBD1,many,TRBJ1-2,CASSLGDSITISNYGYTF,TGCGCCAGCAGCTTGGGGGACAGCATTACAATTTCTAACTATGGCTACACCTTC
13,TRBV18,.,many,TRBJ1-1,CASSRRENTEAFF,TGTGCCAGCTCACGCCGGGAGAACACTGAAGCTTTCTTT
13,TRBV12-3/TRBV12-4,.,.,TRBJ2-5,CASSTGTHGTQYF,TGTGCCAGCAGTACCGGGACACACGGGACCCAGTACTTC
13,TRBV27,.,many,TRBJ2-1,CASSPQGYNEQFF,TGTGCCAGCAGTCCACAGGGTTACAATGAGCAGTTCTTC
14,TRBV5-1,.,many,TRBJ2-1,CASSLWQENNEQFF,TGCGCCAGCAGCTTGTGGCAGGAGAACAATGAGCAGTTCTTC
15,TRBV5-1,TRBD1,many,TRBJ1-2,CASSPGQGGIYGYTF,TGCGCCAGCAGCCCGGGACAGGGAGGCATCTATGGCTACACCTTC
16,TRBV12-3/TRBV12-4,.,many,TRBJ1-2,CASSLALNWGNYGYTF,TGTGCCAGCAGTTTAGCCCTGAATTGGGGCAACTATGGCTACACCTTC
16,TRBV6-1,TRBD1,many,TRBJ2-5,CASTGQGAIRQETQYF,TGTGCCAGCACTGGACAGGGGGCGATCCGACAAGAGACCCAGTACTTC
16,TRBV5-1,.,many,TRBJ1-4,CASSLGGRMRVEKLFF,TGCGCCAGCAGCTTGGGGGGAAGGATGCGAGTCGAAAAACTGTTTTTT
17,TRBV5-5,.,few,TRBJ2-4,CASSLGQTAGAKNIQYF,TGTGCCAGCAGCTTGGGGCAGACCGCCGGAGCCAAAAACATTCAGTACTTC
13,TRBV2,.,many,TRBJ2-7,CASSDIQSYEQYF,TGTGCCAGCAGTGACATACAGTCCTACGAGCAGTACTTC
16,TRBV19,.,many,TRBJ1-5,CASSHGGPRPNQPQHF,TGTGCCAGTAGTCACGGGGGGCCTAGACCCAATCAGCCCCAGCATTTT
13,TRBV29-1,.,many,TRBJ2-1,CSVEPRRDNEQFF,TGCAGCGTTGAACCCAGACGAGACAATGAGCAGTTCTTC
17,TRBV7-9,TRBD1,few,TRBJ2-6,CASSPGTAVSGANVLTF,TGTGCCAGCAGTCCCGGGACAGCGGTCTCTGGGGCCAACGTCCTGACTTTC
14,TRBV5-1,.,.,TRBJ2-7,CASSLGGRSYEQYF,TGCGCCAGCAGCTTGGGAGGGAGATCCTACGAGCAGTACTTC
14,TRBV7-7,.,many,TRBJ2-2,CASSLGSNTGELFF,TGTGCTAGCAGCTTGGGGTCGAACACCGGGGAGCTGTTTTTT
14,TRBV15,TRBD1,many,TRBJ2-5,CATSRDGTASAQYF,TGTGCCACCAGCAGAGATGGGACAGCGTCGGCCCAGTACTTC
16,TRBV6-2/TRBV6-3,.,many,TRBJ2-2,CASTLPPGVNTGELFF,TGTGCCAGCACCCTACCGCCGGGGGTCAACACCGGGGAGCTGTTTTTT
12,TRBV27,TRBD2,many,TRBJ2-7,CASRSGSAEQYF,TGTGCCAGCAGGAGCGGGAGTGCCGAGCAGTACTTC
14,TRBV27,.,many,TRBJ2-1,CASSSPNQGNEQFF,TGTGCCAGCAGCTCCCCGAACCAGGGCAATGAGCAGTTCTTC
15,TRBV12-5,.,many,TRBJ2-5,CASGIAPTYQETQYF,TGTGCTAGTGGCATAGCCCCAACATACCAAGAGACCCAGTACTTC
14,TRBV6-1,.,many,TRBJ2-7,CASKPGLSSYEQYF,TGTGCCAGCAAACCGGGACTCAGCTCCTACGAGCAGTACTTC